This TCR beta chain was sequenced in a study of blood T cells in healthy people across ages. Combining a sample-barcoded 5' primer with a J-beta primer mix, a second PCR ran for roughly 7 to 11 cycles. Each of the cDNA molecules was tagged by a template-switch adaptor with 12 random nucleotides. MiXCR, run by TCRdb on the 5' RACE reads, gives a single entry per CDR3 protein. This sample has about 1.8 million distinct CDR3 sequences; 40% to 55% occur once, and the top ten carry more than 2%. Points from the study as a whole: As age increased, TCR beta diversity per million T cells fell in a roughly linear fashion.

The V end was cut by 0 bases, the J end by 2 bases, with 11 bases between. CDR3 size: 14 residues. Germline loops: CDR1 DFQATT, CDR2 SNEGSKA (reference sequence). The table lists this clonotype with a few counts. Its antigen is as yet unknown. Isolation of PBMCs gave at least 7 million cells per sample. V is TRBV20-1 and J is TRBJ2-7; D tentatively fits TRBD1 or TRBD2 (5 bases each). The sequence was collected from a woman in her thirties or forties in good health. The sample comprised blood. The CDR3 DNA is TGCAGTGCTAGAGACCGGGGCCGAACCTACGAGCAGTACTTC. It yields the protein CSARDRGRTYEQYF.